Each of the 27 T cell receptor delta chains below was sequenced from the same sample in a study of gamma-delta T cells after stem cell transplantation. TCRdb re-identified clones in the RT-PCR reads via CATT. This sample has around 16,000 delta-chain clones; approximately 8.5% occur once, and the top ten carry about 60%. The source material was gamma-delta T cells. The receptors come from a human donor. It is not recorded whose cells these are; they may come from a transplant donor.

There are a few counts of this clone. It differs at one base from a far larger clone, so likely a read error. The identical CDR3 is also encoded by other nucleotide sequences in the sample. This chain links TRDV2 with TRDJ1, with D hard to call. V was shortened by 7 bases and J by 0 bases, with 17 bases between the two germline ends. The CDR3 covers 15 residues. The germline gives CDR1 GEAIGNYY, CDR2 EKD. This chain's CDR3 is CACDAVLTDTDKLIF. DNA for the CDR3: TGTGCCTGCGACGCCGTACTGACAGACACCGATAAACTCATCTTT.

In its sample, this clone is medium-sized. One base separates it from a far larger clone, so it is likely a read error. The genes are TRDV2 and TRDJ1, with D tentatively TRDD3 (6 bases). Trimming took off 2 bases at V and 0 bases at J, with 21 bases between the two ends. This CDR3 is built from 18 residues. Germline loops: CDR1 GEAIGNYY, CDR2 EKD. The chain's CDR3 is CACDIVGGTRSYTDKLIF. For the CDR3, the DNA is TGTGCCTGTGACATAGTGGGGGGTACGCGATCTTACACCGATAAACTCATCTTT.

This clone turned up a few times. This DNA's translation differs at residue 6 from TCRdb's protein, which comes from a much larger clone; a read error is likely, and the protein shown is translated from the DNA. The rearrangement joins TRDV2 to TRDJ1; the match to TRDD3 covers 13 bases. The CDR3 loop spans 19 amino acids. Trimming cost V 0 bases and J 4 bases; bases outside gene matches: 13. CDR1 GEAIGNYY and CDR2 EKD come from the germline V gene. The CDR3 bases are TGTGCCTGTGACACCGCGGGCAACTGGGGGATACGGGGCATCGATAAACTCATCTTT. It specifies CACDTAGNWGIRGIDKLIF.

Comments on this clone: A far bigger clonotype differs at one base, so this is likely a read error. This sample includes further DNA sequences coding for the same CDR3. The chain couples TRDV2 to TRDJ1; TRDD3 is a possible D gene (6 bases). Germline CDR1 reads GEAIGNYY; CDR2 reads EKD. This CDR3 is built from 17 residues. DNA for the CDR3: TGTGCCTGCGACACTTGGGGCGGACGGGGGGACAAGGATAAACTCATCTTT. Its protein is CACDTWGGRGDKDKLIF.

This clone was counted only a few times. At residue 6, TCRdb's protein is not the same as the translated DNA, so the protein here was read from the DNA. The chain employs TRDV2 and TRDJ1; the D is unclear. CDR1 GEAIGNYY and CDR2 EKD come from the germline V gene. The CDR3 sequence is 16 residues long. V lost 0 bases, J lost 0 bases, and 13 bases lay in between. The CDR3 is CACDTKGRRYTDKLIF. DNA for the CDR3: TGTGCCTGTGACACCAAGGGCCGTAGGTACACCGATAAACTCATCTTT.

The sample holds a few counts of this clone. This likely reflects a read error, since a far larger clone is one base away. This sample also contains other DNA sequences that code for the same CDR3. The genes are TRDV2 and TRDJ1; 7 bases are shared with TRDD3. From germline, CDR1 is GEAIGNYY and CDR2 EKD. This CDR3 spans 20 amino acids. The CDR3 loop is CACDTVSRRLGTLMADKLIF. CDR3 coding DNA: TGTGCTTGTGACACCGTTAGTCGGCGACTGGGGACGCTAATGGCCGATAAACTCATCTTT.

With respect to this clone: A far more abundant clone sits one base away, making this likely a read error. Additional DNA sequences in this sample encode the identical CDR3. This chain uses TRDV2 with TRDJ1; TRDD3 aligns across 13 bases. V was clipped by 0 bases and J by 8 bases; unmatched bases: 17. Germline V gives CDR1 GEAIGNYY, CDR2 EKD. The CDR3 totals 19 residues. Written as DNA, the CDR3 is TGTGCCTGTGACACCGTGGGCAACTGGGGGATACGGGGCATCGACAAACTCATCTTT. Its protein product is CACDTVGNWGIRGIDKLIF.

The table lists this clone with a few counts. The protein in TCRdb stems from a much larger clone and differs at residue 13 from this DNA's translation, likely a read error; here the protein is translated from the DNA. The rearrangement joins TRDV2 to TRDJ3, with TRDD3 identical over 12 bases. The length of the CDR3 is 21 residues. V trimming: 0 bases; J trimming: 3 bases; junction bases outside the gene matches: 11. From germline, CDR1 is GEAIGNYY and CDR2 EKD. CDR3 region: CACDTVRLGDTTSWDTRQMFF. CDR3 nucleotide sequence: TGTGCCTGTGACACCGTCCGTCTGGGGGATACGACGAGCTGGGACACCCGACAGATGTTTTTC.

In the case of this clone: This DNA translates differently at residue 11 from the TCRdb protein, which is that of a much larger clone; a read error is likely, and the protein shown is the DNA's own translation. Here the CDR3 DNA reads TGTGCCTGTGACATTTCACTCTCCGGCTCCTCGGACACCCGACAGATGTTTTTC. It codes for CACDISLSGSSDTRQMFF. V usage is TRDV2 and J usage is TRDJ3; D gene ambiguous. Germline CDR1 GEAIGNYY, CDR2 EKD. This CDR3 is built from 18 residues.

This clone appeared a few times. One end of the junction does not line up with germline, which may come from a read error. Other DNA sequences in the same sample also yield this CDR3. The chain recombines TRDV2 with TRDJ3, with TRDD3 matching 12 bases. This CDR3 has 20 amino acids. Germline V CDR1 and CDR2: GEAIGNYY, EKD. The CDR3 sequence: CACELVLGDTISCDTRQMFF. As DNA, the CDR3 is TGTGCCTGTGAACTAGTACTGGGGGATACAATCTCCTGTGACACCCGCCAGATGTTTTTC.

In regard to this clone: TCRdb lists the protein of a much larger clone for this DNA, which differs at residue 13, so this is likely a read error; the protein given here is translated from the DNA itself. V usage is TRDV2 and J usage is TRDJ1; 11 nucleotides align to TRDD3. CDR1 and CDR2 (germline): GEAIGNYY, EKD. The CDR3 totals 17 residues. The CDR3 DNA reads TGTGCCTGTGACTCTCTCATGGGGGATACGGTCACCTATAAACTCATCTTT. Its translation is CACDSLMGDTVTYKLIF.

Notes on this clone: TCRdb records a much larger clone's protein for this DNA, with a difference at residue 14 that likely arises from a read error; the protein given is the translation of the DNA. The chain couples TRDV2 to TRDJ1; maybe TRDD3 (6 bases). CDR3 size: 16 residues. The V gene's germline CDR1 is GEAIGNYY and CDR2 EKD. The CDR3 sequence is CACDALRGSDTDKPIF. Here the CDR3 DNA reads TGTGCCTGTGACGCCCTTAGGGGATCGGACACCGATAAACCCATCTTT.

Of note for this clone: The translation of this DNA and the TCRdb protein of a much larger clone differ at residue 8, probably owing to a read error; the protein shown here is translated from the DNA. The DNA of the CDR3 is TGTGCCTGTGACACGGTGGGAAGTGGGGTATACACTCACTCAGAGTACACCTATAAACTCATCTTT. Amino acid sequence: CACDTVGSGVYTHSEYTYKLIF. The gene calls are TRDV2 and TRDJ1; perhaps TRDD3 as D (5 bases). The germline V gene encodes CDR1 GEAIGNYY and CDR2 EKD. The CDR3 is 22 residues long.

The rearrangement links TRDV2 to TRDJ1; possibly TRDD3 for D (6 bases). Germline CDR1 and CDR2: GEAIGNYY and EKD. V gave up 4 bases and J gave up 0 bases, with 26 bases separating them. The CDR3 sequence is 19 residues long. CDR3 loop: CACETGRVDTLMYTDKLIF. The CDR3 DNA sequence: TGTGCCTGTGAAACTGGACGGGTGGATACTCTGATGTACACCGATAAACTCATCTTT.

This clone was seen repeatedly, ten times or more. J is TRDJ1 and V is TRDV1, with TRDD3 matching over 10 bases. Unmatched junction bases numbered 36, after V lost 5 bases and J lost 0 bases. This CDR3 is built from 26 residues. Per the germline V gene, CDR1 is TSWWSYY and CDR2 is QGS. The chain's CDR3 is CALGNSLFLLGRFWGIWAEYTDKLIF. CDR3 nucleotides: TGTGCTCTTGGGAATTCCCTATTCCTACTGGGCCGGTTCTGGGGGATATGGGCGGAGTACACCGATAAACTCATCTTT.

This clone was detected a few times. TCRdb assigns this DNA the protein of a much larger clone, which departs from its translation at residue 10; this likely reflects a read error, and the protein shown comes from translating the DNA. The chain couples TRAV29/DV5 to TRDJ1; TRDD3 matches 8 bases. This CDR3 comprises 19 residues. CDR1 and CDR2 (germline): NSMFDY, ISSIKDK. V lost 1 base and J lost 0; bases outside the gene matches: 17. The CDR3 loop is CAASPIVLGGGRYTDKLIF. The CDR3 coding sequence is TGTGCAGCAAGCCCGATCGTACTGGGGGGTGGGAGGTACACCGATAAACTCATCTTT.

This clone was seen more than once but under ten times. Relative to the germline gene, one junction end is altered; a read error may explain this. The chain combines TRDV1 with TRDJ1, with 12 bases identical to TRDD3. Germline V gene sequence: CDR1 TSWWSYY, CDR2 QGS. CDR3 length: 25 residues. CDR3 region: CAIGELHRTQVCTSNWGILSHKLIF. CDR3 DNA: TGTGCTATTGGGGAACTGCACAGGACCCAGGTCTGTACTTCTAACTGGGGGATACTAAGCCATAAACTCATCTTT.

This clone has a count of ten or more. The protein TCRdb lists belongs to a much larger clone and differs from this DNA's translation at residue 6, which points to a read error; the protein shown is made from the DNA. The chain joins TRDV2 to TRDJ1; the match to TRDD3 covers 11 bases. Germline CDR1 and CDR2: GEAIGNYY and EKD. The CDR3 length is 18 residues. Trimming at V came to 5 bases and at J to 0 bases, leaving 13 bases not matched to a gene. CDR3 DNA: TGTGCCTGTGTCCCTATACTGGGGGATAAGGAGGACACCGATAAACTCATCTTT. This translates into CACVPILGDKEDTDKLIF.

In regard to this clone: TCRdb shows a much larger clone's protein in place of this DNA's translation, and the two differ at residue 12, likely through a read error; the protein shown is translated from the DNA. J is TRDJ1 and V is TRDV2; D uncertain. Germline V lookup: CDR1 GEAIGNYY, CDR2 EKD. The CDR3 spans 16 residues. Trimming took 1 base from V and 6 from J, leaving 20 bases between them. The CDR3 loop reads CACDTIGSRPVNKLIF. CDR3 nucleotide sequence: TGTGCCTGTGACACGATTGGGTCCCGACCGGTCAATAAACTCATCTTT.

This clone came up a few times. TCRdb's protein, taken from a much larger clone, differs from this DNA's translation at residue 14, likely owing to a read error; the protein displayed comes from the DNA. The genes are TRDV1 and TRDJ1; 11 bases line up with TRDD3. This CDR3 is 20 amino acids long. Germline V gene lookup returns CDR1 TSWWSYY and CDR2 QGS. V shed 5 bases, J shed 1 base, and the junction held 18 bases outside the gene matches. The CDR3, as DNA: TGTGCTCTTGGGAGGGCCTTCCTAATCTCTGGGGGATACCGCACCGATAAACTCATCTTT. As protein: CALGRAFLISGGYRTDKLIF.

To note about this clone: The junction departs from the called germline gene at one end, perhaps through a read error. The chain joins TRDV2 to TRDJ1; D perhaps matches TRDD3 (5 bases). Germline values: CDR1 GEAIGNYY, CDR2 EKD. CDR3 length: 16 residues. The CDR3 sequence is CACDMLGLAITYKLIF. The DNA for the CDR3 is TGTGCCTGTGACATGTTGGGATTGGCGATCACCTATAAACTCATCTTT.

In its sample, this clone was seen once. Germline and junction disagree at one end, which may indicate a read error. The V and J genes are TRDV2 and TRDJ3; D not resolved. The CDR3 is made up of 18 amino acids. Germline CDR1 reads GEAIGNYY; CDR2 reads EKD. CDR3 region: CACDTGLHRSFYTLQMFF. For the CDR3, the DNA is TGTGCCTGTGACACCGGTCTCCACCGCTCCTTTTACACCCTACAGATGTTTTTC.

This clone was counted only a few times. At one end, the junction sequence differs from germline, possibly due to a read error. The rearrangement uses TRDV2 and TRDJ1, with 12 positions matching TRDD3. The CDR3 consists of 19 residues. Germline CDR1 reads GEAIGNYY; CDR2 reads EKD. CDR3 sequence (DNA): TGTGCCTGTGACCTACTCAGACTGGGGGATACTGTCTACACCGATAACCTCATCTTT. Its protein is CACDLLRLGDTVYTDNLIF.

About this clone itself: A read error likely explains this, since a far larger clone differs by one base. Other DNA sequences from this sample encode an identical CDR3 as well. The CDR3 spells CACDTLRGTGSLSTDKLIF. The CDR3 coding sequence is TGTGCCTGTGACACCCTAAGAGGGACTGGTTCCCTTTCCACCGATAAACTCATCTTT. V is TRDV2 and J is TRDJ1; D possibly corresponds to TRDD3 (5 bases). V was trimmed by 0 bases and J by 1 base, leaving 23 bases between them. Germline V CDR1 and CDR2: GEAIGNYY, EKD. This CDR3 is 19 amino acids long.

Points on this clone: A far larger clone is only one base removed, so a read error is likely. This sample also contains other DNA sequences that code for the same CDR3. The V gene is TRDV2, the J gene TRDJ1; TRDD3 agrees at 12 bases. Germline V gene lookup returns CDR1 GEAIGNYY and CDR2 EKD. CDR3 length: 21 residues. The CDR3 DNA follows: TGTGCCTGTGACACCGTCACTGGGGGATACAACGGGACTTCGTACACCGATAAACTAATCTTT. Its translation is CACDTVTGGYNGTSYTDKLIF.

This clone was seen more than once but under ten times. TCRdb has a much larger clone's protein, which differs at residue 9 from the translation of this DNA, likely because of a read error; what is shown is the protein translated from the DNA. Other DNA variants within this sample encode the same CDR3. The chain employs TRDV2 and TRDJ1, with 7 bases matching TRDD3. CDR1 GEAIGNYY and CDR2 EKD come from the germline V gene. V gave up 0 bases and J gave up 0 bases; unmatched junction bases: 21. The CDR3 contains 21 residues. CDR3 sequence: CACDTLNLELGTRSYTDKLIF. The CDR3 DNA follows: TGTGCCTGTGACACCCTCAATCTCGAACTGGGGACTAGATCTTACACCGATAAACTCATCTTT.

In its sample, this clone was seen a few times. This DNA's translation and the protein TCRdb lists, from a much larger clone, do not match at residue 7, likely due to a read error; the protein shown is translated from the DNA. The CDR3 bases are TGTGCTCTGCCAGGGGACGACCCCCTGCCGACCATGGGGGATCCCATCGAGACCGATAAACTCATCTTT. This gives the protein CALPGDDPLPTMGDPIETDKLIF. This chain uses TRDV1 with TRDJ1, with TRDD3 matching 8 bases. Losses at the gene ends were 9 bases for V and 2 bases for J; bases not matched to a gene: 35. Germline V gives CDR1 TSWWSYY, CDR2 QGS. This CDR3 spans 23 amino acids.